This TCR beta chain was profiled in a study of CD8+ T cells in alopecia areata. Treatment noted: oral pan-JAK inhibitor, 5-10 mg twice daily. Reverse transcription of extracted RNA yielded cDNA, which provided the sequencing template. Here immunoSEQ multiplex PCR was the method, and the copy in TCRdb shows in-frame clones only, minus some. The sample includes about 190,000 clones, 45% to 75% of them seen just once. Germline V lookup: CDR1 MNHNS, CDR2 SASEGT. Losses at the gene ends were 1 base for V and 7 bases for J; bases not matched to a gene: 6. This CDR3 comprises 15 residues. This clone has only a few counts.

Sample: CD4+ T cells sorted from blood, taken at week 4, from a patient treated with tofacitinib. The chain is built from TRBV6-1 and TRBJ2-1; 8 nucleotides match TRBD2. This TCR was recovered from a human donor with alopecia areata. CDR3 nucleotides: TGTGCCAGCAGTGAAGATGAGCGGGAGATTAATGAGCAGTTCTTC. It is translated as CASSEDEREINEQFF.